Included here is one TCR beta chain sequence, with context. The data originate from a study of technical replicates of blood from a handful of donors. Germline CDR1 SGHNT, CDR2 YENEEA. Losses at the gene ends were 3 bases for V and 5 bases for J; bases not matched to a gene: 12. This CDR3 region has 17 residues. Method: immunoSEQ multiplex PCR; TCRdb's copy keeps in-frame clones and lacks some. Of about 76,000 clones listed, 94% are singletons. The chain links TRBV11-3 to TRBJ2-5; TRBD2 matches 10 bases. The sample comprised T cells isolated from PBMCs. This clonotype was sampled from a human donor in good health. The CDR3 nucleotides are TGTGCCAGCAGCTTCGTGCCTAGCGGGAGATATTCGGAGACCCAGTACTTC. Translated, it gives CASSFVPSGRYSETQYF.